Listed below are T cell receptor beta chains from one sample, sequenced in a study of OX40 agonist ivuxolimab in advanced cancers. The repertoire was sequenced with immunoSEQ multiplex PCR; TCRdb's copy has only in-frame clones and lacks some. This table has around 94,000 clones, roughly 91% appearing once. Sequenced material: CD4+ or CD8+ T cells sorted from blood, taken in a trial of the OX40 agonist ivuxolimab. All receptors come from an adult with an advanced solid tumor such as melanoma, head and neck, liver or kidney cancer. Both conserved end residues are trimmed from each CDR3. The order of the fields is V gene, J gene, CDR3 protein.

v_call: TRBV30
j_call: TRBJ2-7
cdr3_aa: AWSLGTATYEQY

v_call: TRBV5-5
j_call: TRBJ2-2
cdr3_aa: ASSGSQGDTGELF

v_call: TRBV14
j_call: TRBJ2-3
cdr3_aa: ASSPNTDTQY

v_call: TRBV10-3
j_call: TRBJ2-7
cdr3_aa: AIQSSGGPSYEQY

v_call: TRBV18
j_call: TRBJ1-5
cdr3_aa: ASSRDRSRNQPQH

v_call: TRBV6-6
j_call: TRBJ1-5
cdr3_aa: ASRPGTYQPQH

v_call: TRBV18
j_call: TRBJ1-4
cdr3_aa: ASSAGGIHEKLF

v_call: TRBV9
j_call: TRBJ2-2
cdr3_aa: ASSLKRGSGELF

v_call: TRBV5-5
j_call: TRBJ1-1
cdr3_aa: ASSPGGRTEAF

v_call: TRBV5-4
j_call: TRBJ1-4
cdr3_aa: ASSWDSATNEKLF

v_call: TRBV5-1
j_call: TRBJ2-5
cdr3_aa: ASSLPGTGGETQY

v_call: TRBV7-2
j_call: TRBJ2-2
cdr3_aa: ASSGFGGADTGELF

v_call: TRBV7-3
j_call: TRBJ2-3
cdr3_aa: ASSLRPGLVADTQY

v_call: TRBV11-2
j_call: TRBJ1-6
cdr3_aa: ASSSQGSRASPLH

v_call: TRBV5-1
j_call: TRBJ2-7
cdr3_aa: ASSVLAGGLKSEQY

v_call: TRBV11-1
j_call: TRBJ2-2
cdr3_aa: ASSPRSSGELF

v_call: TRBV30
j_call: TRBJ2-3
cdr3_aa: AWSEGTRGRDTQY

v_call: TRBV28
j_call: TRBJ1-1
cdr3_aa: ASSSYTEAF

v_call: TRBV18
j_call: TRBJ1-5
cdr3_aa: ASSQGQGNQPQH

v_call: TRBV19
j_call: TRBJ2-3
cdr3_aa: ASSGRAGGTDTQY

v_call: TRBV23-1
j_call: TRBJ1-1
cdr3_aa: ASSQEWAGMSEAF

v_call: TRBV5-1
j_call: TRBJ2-5
cdr3_aa: ASSLGQGGETQY

v_call: TRBV6-1
j_call: TRBJ2-4
cdr3_aa: ASSEAGGRGNIQY

v_call: TRBV5-1
j_call: TRBJ1-3
cdr3_aa: ASSPGGLPPGNTIY

v_call: TRBV4-1
j_call: TRBJ1-3
cdr3_aa: ASSQDEGLNSGNTIY

v_call: TRBV11-2
j_call: TRBJ2-1
cdr3_aa: ASRSGQGAHNEQF

v_call: TRBV15
j_call: TRBJ2-1
cdr3_aa: ATSRIRDRVNEQF

v_call: TRBV19
j_call: TRBJ2-7
cdr3_aa: ASSIRTGPGYEQY

v_call: TRBV2
j_call: TRBJ2-2
cdr3_aa: ASSPQAGRHTGELF

v_call: TRBV5-1
j_call: TRBJ1-1
cdr3_aa: ASSLSPTGGMNTEAF

v_call: TRBV27
j_call: TRBJ2-5
cdr3_aa: ASSSRQGRGETQY

v_call: TRBV25-1
j_call: TRBJ2-7
cdr3_aa: ASSELTGGFYEQY

v_call: TRBV9
j_call: TRBJ2-3
cdr3_aa: ASSVDLDTQY

v_call: TRBV27
j_call: TRBJ1-2
cdr3_aa: ASSIDQGRYGYT

v_call: TRBV7-2
j_call: TRBJ2-3
cdr3_aa: ASRRGGGDTDTQY

v_call: TRBV19
j_call: TRBJ2-7
cdr3_aa: ASSGRLSYEQY

v_call: TRBV15
j_call: TRBJ1-1
cdr3_aa: ATSAPRKAQVGNTEAF

v_call: TRBV18
j_call: TRBJ2-1
cdr3_aa: ASSRQGAYNEQF

v_call: TRBV2
j_call: TRBJ1-2
cdr3_aa: ASRTTWGYYGYT

v_call: TRBV5-1
j_call: TRBJ1-2
cdr3_aa: ASSLDQGNYGYT

v_call: TRBV30
j_call: TRBJ1-4
cdr3_aa: AWSVGASRTRDEKLF